This T cell receptor (beta chain) was identified in a study of blood T cell repertoires in COVID-19 (dated by TCRdb to about 2020). At the level of the whole study: Samples covering the acute and convalescent phases of COVID-19 were provided by collaborators in the United States, Italy and Spain. The prospective study material was composed of cDNA or gDNA derived from T cells, B-cell-depleted T cells, or PBMCs. Subjects who had been exposed to COVID-19, were actively infected with it, or had recovered from it provided the deeply sampled blood TCRbeta repertoires that made up the dataset. The repertoires were released in a freely available public database intended as a resource for research on the immune response to SARS-CoV-2. The samples were drawn from the first 160 participants of the ongoing ImmuneRACE study and from 950 to 1,500 subjects provided by 6 global collaborators. A de-identified subject ID, COVID-19 status, age in years and sex were almost always included in the sample metadata. Where available, HLA class I and class II types were taken from metadata supplied by the sample provider and were not determined by assay-based typing. Study-wide findings and limitations: How much clinical and demographic metadata was included differed by source and by participant, and the metadata was provided uncurated.

The immunoSEQ Assay, a bias-controlled multiplex PCR, was used to amplify TCRbeta CDR3 regions from genomic DNA. The authors processed their data as follows. Nucleated cell counts per sample were estimated from amplification of reference gene primers within the assay. To quantify the absolute abundance of each unique TCRbeta CDR3 rearrangement, sequence reads were collapsed and filtered. For each sample, productive Simpson clonality was calculated as the square root of Simpson's diversity index across productive rearrangements. Entries here come from immuneACCESS through TCRdb and include only in-frame sequences with V and J called. Some clones fail to appear in such tables; in the studies checked, an unresolved V gene covers under half of the shortfall, and the cause of the remainder is unknown. V and J calls and clone size come straight from that table; D and trimming were deduced from the DNA. A total of fewer than 450,000 clones appear in this sample, about 88% of them only once. The biggest ten clones account for 6% to 8% of the sample.

The junction shows trimming of 3 bases on V and 5 bases on J, plus 10 bases between the germline ends. The CDR3 runs 13 residues from the cysteine to the phenylalanine. Only the CDR3 portion is preserved as DNA: 39 bases, with reading frame beginning at the first base. With regard to this clone: Its cognate antigen has yet to be identified. The input lacks base qualities; no much larger clone sits a single base away.

At one collaborating source in Seattle, patients were enrolled during active infection and were followed longitudinally through the course of disease. Whole blood was collected in K2EDTA tubes by collaborating institutions according to the institutions' own protocols. Collaborator samples were shipped for TCRbeta analysis as frozen whole blood, isolated PBMCs, or DNA extracted from either sample type. Sequenced material: peripheral blood. The chain couples TRBV23-1 to TRBJ1-2, with TRBD1 as a weak D call on 5 bases. TRBV23-1 is an ORF for which the function is uncertain. This TCR was sampled from a woman in her 70s with COVID-19, enrolled during active disease. The nucleotides read TGCGCCAGCAGTCAGGGGGGAGGTTATGGCTACACCTTC. It is translated as CASSQGGGYGYTF.